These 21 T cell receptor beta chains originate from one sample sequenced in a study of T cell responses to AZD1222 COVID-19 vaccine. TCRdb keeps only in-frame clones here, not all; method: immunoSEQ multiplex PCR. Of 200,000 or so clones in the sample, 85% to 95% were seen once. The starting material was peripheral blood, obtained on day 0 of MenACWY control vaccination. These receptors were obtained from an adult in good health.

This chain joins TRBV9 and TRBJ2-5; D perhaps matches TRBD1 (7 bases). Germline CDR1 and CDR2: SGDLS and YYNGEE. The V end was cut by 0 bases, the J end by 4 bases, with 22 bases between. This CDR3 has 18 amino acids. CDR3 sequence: CASSVEVEGRGTSETQYF. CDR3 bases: TGTGCCAGCAGCGTAGAGGTGGAGGGCAGGGGGACTTCAGAGACCCAGTACTTC.

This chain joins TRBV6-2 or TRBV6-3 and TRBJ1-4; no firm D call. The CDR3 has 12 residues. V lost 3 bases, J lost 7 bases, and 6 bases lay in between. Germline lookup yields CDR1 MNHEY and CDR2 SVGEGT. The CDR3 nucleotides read TGTGCCAGCAGTTATCGGTCTGAAAAACTGTTTTTT. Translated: CASSYRSEKLFF.

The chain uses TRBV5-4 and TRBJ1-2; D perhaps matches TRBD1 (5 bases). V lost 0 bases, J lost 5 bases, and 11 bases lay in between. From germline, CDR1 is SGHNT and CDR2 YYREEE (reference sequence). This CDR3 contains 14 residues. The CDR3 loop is CASSLAGGRYGYTF. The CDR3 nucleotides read TGTGCCAGCAGCTTGGCGGGGGGGAGGTATGGCTACACCTTC. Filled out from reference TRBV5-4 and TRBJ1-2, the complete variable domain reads ETGVTQSPTHLIKTRGQQVTLRCSSQSGHNTVSWYQQALGQGPQFIFQYYREEENGRGNFPPRFSGLQFPNYSSELNVNALELDDSALYLCASSLAGGRYGYTFGSGTRLTVV.

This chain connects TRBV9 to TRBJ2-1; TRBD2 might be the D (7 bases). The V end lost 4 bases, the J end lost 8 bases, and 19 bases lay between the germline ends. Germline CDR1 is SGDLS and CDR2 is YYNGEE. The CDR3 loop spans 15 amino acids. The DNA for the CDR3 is TGTGCCAGCAGCACCCTGGCGGGGGCCGTGGATGAGCAGTTCTTC. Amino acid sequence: CASSTLAGAVDEQFF.

In nucleotides, the CDR3 is TGTGCCAGCAGCTGGGGGGAGACTGAAGCTTTCTTT. It encodes CASSWGETEAFF. This chain links TRBV5-6 with TRBJ1-1; the D gene is possibly TRBD1 (5 bases). Germline V CDR1 and CDR2: SGHDT, YYEEEE. The CDR3 is made up of 12 amino acids. The V end lost 3 bases, the J end lost 5 bases, and 8 bases lay between the germline ends. Complete variable domain (other parts from reference TRBV5-6 and TRBJ1-1): DAGVTQSPTHLIKTRGQQVTLRCSPKSGHDTVSWYQQALGQGPQFIFQYYEEEERQRGNFPDRFSGHQFPNYSSELNVNALLLGDSALYLCASSWGETEAFFGQGTRLTVV.

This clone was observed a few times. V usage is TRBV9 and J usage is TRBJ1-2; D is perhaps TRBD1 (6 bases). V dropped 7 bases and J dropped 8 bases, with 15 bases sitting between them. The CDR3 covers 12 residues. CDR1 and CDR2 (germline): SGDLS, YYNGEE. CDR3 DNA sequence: TGTGCCAGCGGGGGCGAATGGGGAGGCTACACCTTC. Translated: CASGGEWGGYTF.

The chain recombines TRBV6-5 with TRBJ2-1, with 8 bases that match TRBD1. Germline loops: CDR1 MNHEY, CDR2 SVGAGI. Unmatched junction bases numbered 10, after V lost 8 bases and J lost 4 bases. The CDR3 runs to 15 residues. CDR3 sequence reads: CASRTTGQGYNEQFF. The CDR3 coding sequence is TGTGCCAGCCGTACAACTGGACAGGGATACAATGAGCAGTTCTTC.

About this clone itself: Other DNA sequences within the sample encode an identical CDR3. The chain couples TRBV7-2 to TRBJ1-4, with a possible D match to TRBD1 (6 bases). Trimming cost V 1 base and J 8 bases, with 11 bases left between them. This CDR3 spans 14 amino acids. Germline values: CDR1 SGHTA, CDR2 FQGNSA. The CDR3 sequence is CASSLGGAGEKLFF. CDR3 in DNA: TGTGCCAGCAGCTTAGGGGGGGCAGGGGAAAAACTGTTTTTT.

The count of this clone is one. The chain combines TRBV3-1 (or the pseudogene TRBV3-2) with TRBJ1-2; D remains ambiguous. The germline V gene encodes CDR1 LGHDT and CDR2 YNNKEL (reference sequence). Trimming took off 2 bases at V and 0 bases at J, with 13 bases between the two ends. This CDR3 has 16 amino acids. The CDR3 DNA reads TGTGCCAGCAGCCAATCGTACCAGCCACCTAACTATGGCTACACCTTC. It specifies CASSQSYQPPNYGYTF.

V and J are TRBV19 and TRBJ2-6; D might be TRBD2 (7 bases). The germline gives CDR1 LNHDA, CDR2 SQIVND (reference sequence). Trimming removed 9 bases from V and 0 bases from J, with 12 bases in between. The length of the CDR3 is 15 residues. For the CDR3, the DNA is TGTGCCAGCCTGGGGGGGCACTCTGGGGCCAACGTCCTGACTTTC. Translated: CASLGGHSGANVLTF.

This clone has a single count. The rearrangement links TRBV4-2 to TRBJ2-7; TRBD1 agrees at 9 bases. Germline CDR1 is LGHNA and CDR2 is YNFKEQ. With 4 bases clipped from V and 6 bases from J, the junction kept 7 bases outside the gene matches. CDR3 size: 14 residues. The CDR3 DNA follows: TGTGCCAGCAGCCGGGAGACAGGGGGACGCGAGCAGTACTTC. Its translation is CASSRETGGREQYF.

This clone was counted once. The CDR3 DNA reads TGCGCCAGCAGCTTGGGATCGGGGAGAACAGGGGGCAGCGGGGCTTTCTTT. This codes for CASSLGSGRTGGSGAFF. The genes are TRBV5-1 and TRBJ1-1; TRBD1 agrees at 9 bases. The CDR3 loop spans 17 amino acids. Looked up from germline, CDR1 is SGHRS and CDR2 is YFSETQ. Trimming removed 0 bases from V and 11 bases from J; junction bases left unmatched: 17.

The CDR3 bases are TGTGCCTGGAGTGTACGTGGAGGCGATTCACCCCTCCACTTT. This translates into CAWSVRGGDSPLHF. The genes are TRBV30 and TRBJ1-6; D uncertain. CDR1 and CDR2 (germline): GTSNPN, SVGIG (reference sequence). The CDR3 length is 14 residues. The V end lost 0 bases, the J end lost 8 bases, and 11 bases lay between the germline ends.

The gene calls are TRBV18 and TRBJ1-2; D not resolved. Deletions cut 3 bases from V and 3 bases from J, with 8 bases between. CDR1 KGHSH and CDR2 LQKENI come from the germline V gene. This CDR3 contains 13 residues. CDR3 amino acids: CASSPSRDYGYTF. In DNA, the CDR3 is TGTGCCAGCTCACCTTCCCGTGACTATGGCTACACCTTC.

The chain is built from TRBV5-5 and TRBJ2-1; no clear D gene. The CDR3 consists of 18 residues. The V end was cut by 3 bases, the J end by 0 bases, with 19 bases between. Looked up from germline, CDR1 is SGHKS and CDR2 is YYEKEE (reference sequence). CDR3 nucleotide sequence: TGTGCCAGCAGCTACTTTACTACGACCGGGCACTCCTACAATGAGCAGTTCTTC. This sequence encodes CASSYFTTTGHSYNEQFF.

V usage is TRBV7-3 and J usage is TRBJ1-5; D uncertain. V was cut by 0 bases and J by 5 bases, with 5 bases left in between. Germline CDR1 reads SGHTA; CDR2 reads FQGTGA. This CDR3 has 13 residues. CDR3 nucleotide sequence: TGTGCCAGCAGCTTAACGGCGTATCAGCCCCAGCATTTT. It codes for CASSLTAYQPQHF.

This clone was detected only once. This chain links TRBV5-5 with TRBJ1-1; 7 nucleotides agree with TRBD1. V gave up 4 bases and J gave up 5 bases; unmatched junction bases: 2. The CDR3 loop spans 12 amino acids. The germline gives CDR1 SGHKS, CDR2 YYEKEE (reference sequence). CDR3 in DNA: TGTGCCAGCAGCACAGGGGTGACTGAAGCTTTCTTT. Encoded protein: CASSTGVTEAFF.

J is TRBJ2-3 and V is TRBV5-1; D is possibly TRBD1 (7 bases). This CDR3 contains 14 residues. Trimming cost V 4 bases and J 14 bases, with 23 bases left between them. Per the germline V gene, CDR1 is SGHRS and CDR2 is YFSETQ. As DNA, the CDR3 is TGCGCCAGCAGCCATGGGGATCAGGGGGGCCCATTGTATTTT. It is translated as CASSHGDQGGPLYF.

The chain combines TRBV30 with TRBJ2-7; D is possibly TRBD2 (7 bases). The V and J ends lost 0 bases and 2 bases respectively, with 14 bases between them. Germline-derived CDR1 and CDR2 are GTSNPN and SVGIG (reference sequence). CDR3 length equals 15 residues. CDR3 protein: CAWSVGGAGPYEQYF. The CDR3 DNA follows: TGTGCCTGGAGTGTAGGGGGGGCCGGGCCCTACGAGCAGTACTTC.

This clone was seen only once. CDR3 nucleotides: TGTGCCAGCAGCCCCAGGGGAGGTAGCAATCAGCCCCAGCATTTT. Protein product: CASSPRGGSNQPQHF. The chain combines TRBV7-9 with TRBJ1-5, with a possible D match to TRBD1 (6 bases). Trimming took off 5 bases at V and 0 bases at J, with 11 bases between the two ends. Per germline, CDR1 SEHNR and CDR2 FQNEAQ (reference sequence). The CDR3 runs to 15 residues. The entire variable domain, with the rest obtained from reference TRBV7-9 and TRBJ1-5, is as follows: DTGVSQNPRHKITKRGQNVTFRCDPISEHNRLYWYRQTLGQGPEFLTYFQNEAQLEKSRLLSDRFSAERPKGSFSTLEIQRTEQGDSAMYLCASSPRGGSNQPQHFGDGTRLSIL.

CDR3 sequence reads: CASSLGTGGGEAFF. CDR3 nucleotide sequence: TGTGCCAGCAGCCTCGGGACAGGGGGCGGTGAAGCTTTCTTT. The chain recombines TRBV3-1 (or the pseudogene TRBV3-2) with TRBJ1-1; 12 bases map to TRBD1. Trimming at V came to 4 bases and at J to 7 bases, leaving 4 bases not matched to a gene. This CDR3 is 14 amino acids long. The germline V gene encodes CDR1 LGHDT and CDR2 YNNKEL (reference sequence).